A single sample is the source of the 12 T cell receptor beta chains below, sequenced in a study of blood T cell repertoires in COVID-19. The method was immunoSEQ multiplex PCR; TCRdb's version includes in-frame clones alone and lacks a portion of them. The sample shows 250,000 or so clones, more than 80% of them seen only once. Source material: PBMCs or T cells enriched from blood (not recorded which). Receptors originate from a woman aged 25 to 39 with acute COVID-19.

The CDR3 DNA is TGTGCCAGCAGTCCCGGCTATGGCTACACCTTC. Its translation is CASSPGYGYTF. The chain links TRBV12-3 or TRBV12-4 to TRBJ1-2; D unresolved. Deletions cut 5 bases from V and 4 bases from J, with 5 bases between. This CDR3 is built from 11 residues.

The rearrangement links TRBV2 to TRBJ2-3, with D perhaps matching TRBD2 (6 bases). This CDR3 contains 16 residues. The germline V and J ends were trimmed by 0 bases and 1 base, with 11 bases remaining between them. Per the germline V gene, CDR1 is SNHLY and CDR2 is FYNNEI. CDR3 in DNA: TGTGCCAGCAGTGAAGCGGGGGGAAGGGGCACAGATACGCAGTATTTT. This encodes CASSEAGGRGTDTQYF.

The chain joins TRBV4-1 to TRBJ2-5; D is unclear. The CDR3 spans 11 residues. Per germline, CDR1 MGHRA and CDR2 YSYEKL. V was cut by 0 bases and J by 8 bases, with 4 bases left in between. CDR3 nucleotides: TGCGCCAGCAGCCAAGATAGAACCCAGTACTTC. This codes for CASSQDRTQYF.

The V gene is TRBV14, the J gene TRBJ2-7; D is ambiguous. The length of the CDR3 is 13 residues. Germline CDR1 reads SGHDN; CDR2 reads FVKESK. Trimming removed 1 base at V and 2 bases at J, with 6 bases between. In DNA, the CDR3 is TGTGCCAGCAGCCAAGTGCAGACCTACGAGCAGTACTTC. This codes for CASSQVQTYEQYF. Variable domain in full (rest from reference TRBV14 and TRBJ2-7): EAGVTQFPSHSVIEKGQTVTLRCDPISGHDNLYWYRRVMGKEIKFLLHFVKESKQDESGMPNNRFLAERTGGTYSTLKVQPAELEDSGVYFCASSQVQTYEQYFGPGTRLTVT.

The V and J genes are TRBV24-1 and TRBJ2-2, with D maybe TRBD2 (6 bases). Per the germline V gene, CDR1 is KGHDR and CDR2 is SFDVKD. CDR3 size: 17 residues. Trimming shortened V by 0 bases and J by 3 bases, and 13 bases separated the two germline ends. CDR3 amino acids: CATSDLSAGKYTGELFF. CDR3 nucleotide sequence: TGTGCCACCAGTGATTTGAGCGCGGGGAAATACACCGGGGAGCTGTTTTTT.

The chain combines TRBV4-2 with TRBJ2-3, with D unresolved. Germline assignment: CDR1 LGHNA and CDR2 YNFKEQ. V lost 7 bases, J lost 6 bases, and 8 bases lay in between. This CDR3 has 11 residues. The CDR3 loop reads CASMETDTQYF. The CDR3 nucleotides read TGTGCCAGCATGGAGACGGATACGCAGTATTTT.

This clone is a singleton in its sample. The genes are TRBV28 and TRBJ1-2; D is unclear. Trimming pared 5 bases from V and 5 bases from J, leaving 12 bases between. The CDR3 consists of 13 residues. Germline V lookup: CDR1 MDHEN, CDR2 SYDVKM. CDR3 residues: CASSVEADYGYTF. The CDR3 DNA reads as TGTGCCAGCAGTGTAGAGGCAGATTATGGCTACACCTTC.

The chain uses TRBV11-2 and TRBJ2-7, with D unresolved. From germline, CDR1 is SGHAT and CDR2 FQNNGV. V shed 1 base and J shed 3 bases, with 4 bases lying between them. This CDR3 contains 12 residues. The CDR3 loop is CASSLARYEQYF. DNA for the CDR3: TGTGCCAGCAGCTTAGCGCGCTACGAGCAGTACTTC.

The rearrangement joins TRBV2 to TRBJ2-1, with 12 bases aligning to TRBD2. Germline V gene lookup returns CDR1 SNHLY and CDR2 FYNNEI. V lost 2 bases and J lost 7; bases outside the gene matches: 3. This CDR3 has 15 residues. DNA for the CDR3: TGTGCCAGCAGTGAACTAGCGGGAGGGCCAAATGAGCAGTTCTTC. It specifies CASSELAGGPNEQFF.

The chain couples TRBV18 to TRBJ2-4; the D is unclear. Germline V gene data show CDR1 as KGHSH and CDR2 as LQKENI. The V gene lost 3 bases and the J gene lost 4 bases, with 13 bases spanning the gap. CDR3 length: 15 residues. CDR3 amino acids: CASSPPLARKNIQYF. The CDR3 bases are TGTGCCAGCTCACCCCCTTTGGCTAGAAAAAACATTCAGTACTTC.

The rearrangement joins TRBV7-9 to TRBJ1-1; no clear D gene. Trimming took 1 base from V and 3 from J, leaving 12 bases between them. Germline V lookup: CDR1 SEHNR, CDR2 FQNEAQ (reference sequence). CDR3 length equals 15 residues. CDR3 sequence (DNA): TGTGCCAGCAGCTTAGGCGGCCAAATAGACACTGAAGCTTTCTTT. It is translated as CASSLGGQIDTEAFF.

The chain is built from TRBV24-1 and TRBJ2-7, with D perhaps TRBD2 (6 bases). The V gene lost 5 bases and the J gene lost 3 bases, with 10 bases spanning the gap. Per germline, CDR1 KGHDR and CDR2 SFDVKD. The CDR3 runs 13 residues. For the CDR3, the DNA is TGTGCCACCAGTGGGTCTAGCGACTACGAGCAGTACTTC. Amino acids: CATSGSSDYEQYF.